This passage covers 18 T cell receptor beta chains from one sample sequenced in a study of blood T cell repertoires in COVID-19 (dated by TCRdb to 2018 to 2020). The library was built by means of the immunoSEQ multiplex PCR assay. The table comes from immuneACCESS by way of TCRdb, which keeps in-frame sequences with V and J called. Part of the clones is missing from these tables; in studies checked, under half for an unresolved V gene and the rest for unknown reasons. The table for this sample lists hundreds of thousands of clones; more than 75% of them were counted only once. The ten largest clonotypes hold about 7.7% of the sample. Sample: PBMCs or T cells enriched from blood (not recorded which). All receptors come from a woman in her forties with acute COVID-19.

This chain joins TRBV2 and TRBJ2-7; 7 bases line up with TRBD2. Germline V CDR1 and CDR2: SNHLY, FYNNEI. The ends lost 2 bases at V and 6 bases at J; junction bases unmatched: 4. The CDR3 sequence is 13 residues long. CDR3 nucleotides: TGTGCCAGCAGTGAAAGCGGGGTCTCCGAGCAGTACTTC. Protein sequence: CASSESGVSEQYF.

The chain is built from TRBV11-3 and TRBJ1-2, with 8 bases identical to TRBD1. V was clipped by 1 base and J by 4 bases; unmatched bases: 8. This CDR3 comprises 16 residues. The germline V gene has CDR1 SGHNT and CDR2 YENEEA. The chain's CDR3 is CASSLVGAGGLYGYTF. In DNA form, the CDR3 reads TGTGCCAGCAGCTTAGTGGGGGCAGGGGGCCTCTATGGCTACACCTTC.

The CDR3 protein is CASSNRALDTEAFF. The CDR3 DNA is TGCGCCAGCAGCAACAGGGCTCTCGACACTGAAGCTTTCTTT. This rearrangement joins TRBV5-1 to TRBJ1-1, with D perhaps matching TRBD1 (6 bases). The CDR3 length is 14 residues. Germline assignment: CDR1 SGHRS and CDR2 YFSETQ. Deletions cut 4 bases from V and 3 bases from J, with 13 bases between.

The rearrangement joins TRBV27 to TRBJ2-7, with TRBD1 as a possible D gene (6 bases). V lost 9 bases, J lost 1 base, and 22 bases lay in between. The CDR3 is 16 residues long. Germline V gene data show CDR1 as MNHEY and CDR2 as SMNVEV (reference sequence). CDR3: CASHLDSLVPSYEQYF. The CDR3 DNA follows: TGTGCCAGTCATTTGGACAGCTTGGTACCTTCCTACGAGCAGTACTTC.

This clone has just one count. This sequence joins TRBV28 and TRBJ2-7, with 9 bases identical to TRBD1. Losses at the gene ends were 9 bases for V and 5 bases for J; bases not matched to a gene: 5. The CDR3 covers 12 residues. Germline V CDR1 and CDR2: MDHEN, SYDVKM. The chain's CDR3 is CASEQGAHEQYF. In nucleotides, the CDR3 is TGTGCCAGTGAACAGGGGGCGCACGAGCAGTACTTC.

The rearrangement links TRBV28 to TRBJ1-4, with 7 nucleotides matching TRBD1. V was clipped by 2 bases and J by 5 bases; unmatched bases: 2. The CDR3 has 14 residues. CDR1 and CDR2 (germline): MDHEN, SYDVKM. The CDR3: CASSLGTVNEKLFF. The CDR3 DNA sequence: TGTGCCAGCAGTTTAGGGACAGTCAATGAAAAACTGTTTTTT.

This chain connects TRBV7-3 to TRBJ2-7; 12 bases fit TRBD2. The V segment lost 5 bases and the J segment 7 bases; nucleotides outside the gene matches: 6. Germline V gene data show CDR1 as SGHTA and CDR2 as FQGTGA. The CDR3 has 14 residues. The CDR3 DNA reads TGTGCCAGCAGCCGACTAGCGGGAGCGGTGGAGCAGTACTTC. Translated: CASSRLAGAVEQYF.

The chain employs TRBV2 and TRBJ1-4; TRBD1 matches 8 bases. There are 14 residues in the CDR3. Germline lookup yields CDR1 SNHLY and CDR2 FYNNEI. Trimming removed 6 bases from V and 7 bases from J; junction bases left unmatched: 7. The CDR3 DNA reads as TGTGCCAGCAGGGGCAGGGGGCGAGGTGAAAAACTGTTTTTT. It codes for CASRGRGRGEKLFF.

This chain uses TRBV11-3 with TRBJ2-2, with no clear D. The CDR3 sequence is 15 residues long. The germline V and J ends were trimmed by 1 base and 4 bases, with 10 bases remaining between them. Germline V gives CDR1 SGHNT, CDR2 YENEEA. The CDR3 loop reads CASSLGGYRTGELFF. The CDR3 DNA reads as TGTGCCAGCAGCTTAGGAGGATACCGCACCGGGGAGCTGTTTTTT.

This clone has just one count. This chain connects TRBV11-2 to TRBJ2-3, with a tentative D call TRBD2 (6 bases). Per germline, CDR1 SGHAT and CDR2 FQNNGV. This CDR3 spans 15 amino acids. V was trimmed by 5 bases and J by 2 bases, leaving 14 bases between them. This CDR3 reads CASSTPGTHTDTQYF. The CDR3 DNA reads as TGTGCCAGCAGCACCCCGGGGACTCACACAGATACGCAGTATTTT.

The chain has TRBV7-3 and TRBJ2-3; 10 positions agree with TRBD2. CDR3 length: 16 amino acids. The germline V gene encodes CDR1 SGHTA and CDR2 FQGTGA. Trimming cost V 0 bases and J 5 bases; bases outside gene matches: 5. The CDR3 coding sequence is TGTGCCAGCAGCTTAACGCTAGCGGGAGTGGGAGATACGCAGTATTTT. Translating gives CASSLTLAGVGDTQYF.

The sample holds one count of this clone. This sequence joins TRBV6-2 or TRBV6-3 and TRBJ2-7, with 15 positions matching TRBD2. After removal of 5 bases from V and 1 base from J, the junction contained 6 bases not matched to a gene. Germline V gives CDR1 MNHEY, CDR2 SVGEGT. This CDR3 contains 17 residues. CDR3 sequence: CASSPGLAGGVSYEQYF. CDR3 coding DNA: TGTGCCAGCAGTCCGGGACTAGCGGGGGGTGTTTCCTACGAGCAGTACTTC.

The chain carries TRBV6-2 or TRBV6-3 and TRBJ2-5; 7 nucleotides align to TRBD1. This CDR3 has 12 amino acids. Germline V gene lookup returns CDR1 MNHEY and CDR2 SVGEGT. The V segment lost 6 bases and the J segment 6 bases; nucleotides outside the gene matches: 4. CDR3 in DNA: TGTGCCAGCAGCCGACAGGGCCAGACCCAGTACTTC. This codes for CASSRQGQTQYF.

The rearrangement links TRBV2 to TRBJ2-4; TRBD1 matches at 9 bases. The CDR3 is 15 amino acids. Trimming took 8 bases from V and 0 from J; bases not matched to a gene: 5. In germline, CDR1 is SNHLY, CDR2 FYNNEI. In nucleotides, the CDR3 is TGTGCCAGCGGGGGACAGGGAGTAGCCAAAAACATTCAGTACTTC. Its translation is CASGGQGVAKNIQYF.

The V and J genes are TRBV6-2 or TRBV6-3 and TRBJ2-3, with 7 bases identical to TRBD2. Germline V gene data show CDR1 as MNHEY and CDR2 as SVGEGT. The CDR3 is 15 amino acids. J gave up 2 bases and V 5 bases, and 7 bases lay outside the gene matches. In DNA, the CDR3 is TGTGCCAGCAGTCTGGCGGGAGTGCCCACAGATACGCAGTATTTT. Translated: CASSLAGVPTDTQYF.

Concerning this clone: Other DNA sequences in this sample translate to the same CDR3. The V call is TRBV19, the J call TRBJ1-3; perhaps TRBD1 as D (5 bases). The ends were cut back, 9 bases at V and 1 base at J, with 10 bases in the middle. The CDR3 spans 13 residues. The germline V gene encodes CDR1 LNHDA and CDR2 SQIVND (reference sequence). CDR3 in DNA: TGTGCCAGCCGCGGACAATCTGGAAACACCATATATTTT. It specifies CASRGQSGNTIYF. The whole variable domain, remainder taken from reference TRBV19 and TRBJ1-3, is DGGITQSPKYLFRKEGQNVTLSCEQNLNHDAMYWYRQDPGQGLRLIYYSQIVNDFQKGDIAEGYSVSREKKESFPLTVTSAQKNPTAFYLCASRGQSGNTIYFGEGSWLTVV.

This clone was detected a few times. The chain employs TRBV12-3 or TRBV12-4 and TRBJ1-5; no clear D gene. The length of the CDR3 is 12 residues. V lost 7 bases to trimming and J lost 0 bases, with 4 bases between them. The CDR3 DNA is TGTGCCAGCACCTATAGCAATCAGCCCCAGCATTTT. It encodes CASTYSNQPQHF.

This clone has only one observation. V is TRBV11-1 and J is TRBJ1-2; a weak D match, TRBD1 (6 bases). Germline V gene lookup returns CDR1 SGHAT and CDR2 FQDESV (reference sequence). This CDR3 is 14 amino acids long. Trimming took 0 bases from V and 6 from J, leaving 11 bases between them. The CDR3 here is CASSLARAGDGYTF. Here the CDR3 DNA reads TGTGCCAGCAGCTTAGCACGGGCAGGGGATGGCTACACCTTC.